This T cell receptor beta chain emerged from a study of control samples from healthy donors and cancer patients. Sequencing was performed with immunoSEQ multiplex PCR; in TCRdb, only in-frame clones are kept and a portion is missing. The sample consists of over 90,000 clones, 92% of them appearing once. Source material: blood. This TCR derives from a woman under 30 in good health.

The DNA for the CDR3 is TGTGCCAGCAGCGGACCGGTCGACAACTACACCTTC. It specifies CASSGPVDNYTF. The chain joins TRBV9 to TRBJ1-2; no clear D gene. V was cut by 3 bases and J by 10 bases, with 13 bases left in between. CDR1 SGDLS and CDR2 YYNGEE come from the germline V gene. The CDR3 totals 12 residues.